A selection of T cell receptor beta chains follows, all from one sample in a study of T cells in localized non-small cell lung cancer. Sequencing used immunoSEQ multiplex PCR; TCRdb keeps in-frame clones, though not all of them. The sample has roughly 7,000 clones; under 30% are singletons. The sample consisted of lung tumor tissue, taken before any cancer treatment. The source is a man aged 35 to 69 with stage III squamous cell lung carcinoma. CDR3s leave out the opening cysteine and the closing phenylalanine or tryptophan. D genes are given only for firm matches.

TRBJ2-7,TRBV28,14,TRBD1,ASSLLPWDSSYEQY
TRBJ2-3,TRBV6-8,11,-,ASSYGHPDTQY
TRBJ1-1,TRBV6-8,12,TRBD1,AISVDRENTEAF
TRBJ1-6,TRBV6-8,12,-,ASSYSYSYSPLH
TRBJ2-7,TRBV9,14,TRBD1,ASSVTPTGGTYEQY
TRBJ2-4,TRBV18,14,-,ASSQIGQLAKNIQY
TRBJ2-2,TRBV9,14,-,ASSVGTSPNTGELF
TRBJ2-1,TRBV28,15,TRBD2,ASSSSGRAPRRGEQF
TRBJ1-4,TRBV11-3,14,-,ASSPFLGVGYEKLF
TRBJ2-2,TRBV6-8,12,-,ASSPRGDTGELF
TRBJ1-4,TRBV5-1,13,TRBD1,ASSPTGKTNEKLF
TRBJ1-1,TRBV28,14,TRBD1,ASSLWRGQGGTEAF
TRBJ1-6,TRBV5-1,12,TRBD1,ASSLDRGGSPLH
TRBJ2-7,TRBV5-1,13,-,ASSPGENLSYEQY
TRBJ1-4,TRBV10-1,14,TRBD1,ASRKGQGATNEKLF